Shown below are 17 T cell receptor beta chains from a single sample sequenced in a study of blood T cell repertoires in COVID-19. Libraries were prepared by immunoSEQ multiplex PCR; TCRdb keeps only in-frame clonotypes and omits some of them. The sample holds roughly 300,000 clones, roughly 87% seen once. The sequenced sample was peripheral blood. Receptors originate from a human donor in a cohort sampled during active COVID-19.

The chain employs TRBV10-3 and TRBJ2-3; tentative D call: TRBD2 (6 bases). The CDR3 has 13 amino acids. Germline V gene data show CDR1 as ENHRY and CDR2 as SYGVKD. V was pared by 2 bases and J by 7 bases, with 10 bases between. DNA for the CDR3: TGTGCCATCAGTGAGCGGGACTTTCATACGCAGTATTTT. Translating gives CAISERDFHTQYF.

This clone was picked up one time. V gene TRBV6-1 combines with J gene TRBJ2-1; D gene unclear. The CDR3 has 18 residues. Germline V gene sequence: CDR1 MNHNS, CDR2 SASEGT. Trimming stripped 2 bases from V and 3 bases from J, with 20 bases between. The DNA of the CDR3 is TGTGCCAGCAGTGAACCTTACGTCCAGTATTCCAGCTACAATGAGCAGTTCTTC. Amino acid sequence: CASSEPYVQYSSYNEQFF.

The rearrangement uses TRBV20-1 and TRBJ1-2, with 7 positions matching TRBD1. Germline CDR1 is DFQATT and CDR2 is SNEGSKA (reference sequence). With V trimmed by 3 bases and J by 5 bases, 9 bases remained unmatched. This CDR3 comprises 14 residues. This chain's CDR3 is CSASYNRGRYGYTF. CDR3 in DNA: TGCAGTGCTAGTTATAACAGGGGAAGGTATGGCTACACCTTC.

The chain joins TRBV18 to TRBJ2-7, with D maybe TRBD1 (5 bases). The V end lost 4 bases, the J end lost 1 base, and 14 bases lay between the germline ends. Per the germline V gene, CDR1 is KGHSH and CDR2 is LQKENI. The CDR3 contains 15 residues. CDR3 amino acids: CASSRQGVESYEQYF. In nucleotides, the CDR3 is TGTGCCAGCTCACGCCAGGGCGTCGAGTCCTACGAGCAGTACTTC.

The V gene is TRBV3-1 (or the pseudogene TRBV3-2), the J gene TRBJ1-1; no reliable D call. The CDR3 length is 13 residues. V was trimmed by 8 bases and J by 2 bases, leaving 12 bases between them. Germline V gives CDR1 LGHDT, CDR2 YNNKEL (reference sequence). CDR3 loop: CASVGGINTEAFF. The CDR3 DNA is TGTGCCAGCGTGGGAGGGATAAACACTGAAGCTTTCTTT.

The chain combines TRBV24-1 with TRBJ1-2; maybe TRBD1 (6 bases). The CDR3 runs 13 residues. Germline assignment: CDR1 KGHDR and CDR2 SFDVKD. V gave up 5 bases and J gave up 7 bases, with 13 bases separating them. In DNA, the CDR3 is TGTGCCACCAGTGGGCCGGGGGGCTCTGGCTACACCTTC. The encoded protein is CATSGPGGSGYTF.

The chain uses TRBV2 and TRBJ1-5; TRBD1 is a possible D gene (6 bases). Germline assignment: CDR1 SNHLY and CDR2 FYNNEI. The V gene lost 6 bases and the J gene lost 9 bases, with 12 bases spanning the gap. CDR3 length: 12 amino acids. The CDR3 spells CASRDIRGPQHF. The CDR3 coding sequence is TGTGCCAGCAGGGATATCAGGGGGCCCCAGCATTTT.

This clone was counted a single time. The chain has TRBV12-3 or TRBV12-4 and TRBJ2-3; 7 positions match TRBD1. The length of the CDR3 is 12 residues. Trimming removed 3 bases from V and 8 bases from J; junction bases left unmatched: 2. CDR3 sequence reads: CASSLGQFTQYF. CDR3 bases: TGTGCCAGCAGTTTGGGACAGTTTACGCAGTATTTT.

V and J are TRBV5-4 and TRBJ1-1, with unresolved D. CDR3 length equals 14 residues. Germline CDR1 and CDR2: SGHNT and YYREEE (reference sequence). V was shortened by 4 bases and J by 4 bases, with 14 bases between the two germline ends. The CDR3 sequence: CASSKDGMGTEAFF. CDR3 nucleotide sequence: TGTGCCAGCAGCAAAGACGGGATGGGCACTGAAGCTTTCTTT.

Only a few counts were recorded for this clone. The V call is TRBV2, the J call TRBJ1-2, with 8 bases identical to TRBD1. Germline V CDR1 and CDR2: SNHLY, FYNNEI. The CDR3 is made up of 14 amino acids. Trimming took 11 bases from V and 8 from J; bases not matched to a gene: 16. The CDR3 nucleotides are TGTGCCGGACAGACGGACAGGGCACAGAAAGGCTACACCTTC. This sequence encodes CAGQTDRAQKGYTF.

The chain couples TRBV7-9 to TRBJ2-3; D possibly corresponds to TRBD1 (6 bases). In germline, CDR1 is SEHNR, CDR2 FQNEAQ (reference sequence). The V end was cut by 4 bases, the J end by 5 bases, with 13 bases between. The CDR3 has 14 amino acids. The CDR3 spells CASSYGTGRDTQYF. The CDR3 DNA sequence: TGTGCCAGCAGCTACGGAACAGGGAGAGATACGCAGTATTTT. Drawing the rest from reference TRBV7-9 and TRBJ2-3, the complete variable domain is DTGVSQNPRHKITKRGQNVTFRCDPISEHNRLYWYRQTLGQGPEFLTYFQNEAQLEKSRLLSDRFSAERPKGSFSTLEIQRTEQGDSAMYLCASSYGTGRDTQYFGPGTRLTVL.

This chain uses TRBV7-2 with TRBJ2-1; 13 bases fit TRBD2. CDR1 SGHTA and CDR2 FQGNSA come from the germline V gene. V lost 4 bases to trimming and J lost 9 bases; unmatched junction nucleotides: 3. The CDR3 runs 14 residues. The CDR3 protein is CASSSTSGRVEQFF. For the CDR3, the DNA is TGTGCCAGCAGCTCCACTAGCGGGAGGGTTGAGCAGTTCTTC.

This clone was counted only a few times. The chain joins TRBV2 to TRBJ2-3; D is unclear. Trimming left V 0 bases short and J 0 bases short, with 13 bases between. This CDR3 has 17 residues. Germline V gene data show CDR1 as SNHLY and CDR2 as FYNNEI. The CDR3 reads CASSEAHQRPSTDTQYF. In nucleotides, the CDR3 is TGTGCCAGCAGTGAAGCGCACCAGCGACCCAGCACAGATACGCAGTATTTT.

This chain uses TRBV27 with TRBJ1-4; a weak D match, TRBD1 (6 bases). This CDR3 comprises 16 residues. V gave up 5 bases and J gave up 2 bases, with 15 bases separating them. Per the germline V gene, CDR1 is MNHEY and CDR2 is SMNVEV (reference sequence). The CDR3 region is CASSPEGVGTNEKLFF. The CDR3 coding sequence is TGTGCCAGCAGTCCCGAGGGGGTGGGTACTAATGAAAAACTGTTTTTT.

This clone was recorded only once. This chain links TRBV18 with TRBJ2-3; D gene ambiguous. The length of the CDR3 is 13 residues. Germline V lookup: CDR1 KGHSH, CDR2 LQKENI. With 6 bases removed from V and 2 bases from J, the gap between germline ends came to 9 bases. For the CDR3, the DNA is TGTGCCAGCTCTAACCTAGTCACAGATACGCAGTATTTT. Protein sequence: CASSNLVTDTQYF.

The chain links TRBV18 to TRBJ2-3; 13 bases fit TRBD2. The CDR3 extends over 18 amino acids. Looked up from germline, CDR1 is KGHSH and CDR2 is LQKENI. The junction had 11 bases not matched to a gene; V was cut back by 6 bases and J by 2 bases. The CDR3 DNA sequence: TGTGCCAGCTCCTGGAAGACGGGACTAGCGGGATCCACAGATACGCAGTATTTT. Translation gives CASSWKTGLAGSTDTQYF.

This clone appeared a few times. The chain carries TRBV30 and TRBJ1-2, with 8 bases matching TRBD1. Per germline, CDR1 GTSNPN and CDR2 SVGIG (reference sequence). This CDR3 comprises 13 residues. The ends lost 0 bases at V and 4 bases at J; junction bases unmatched: 1. CDR3 coding DNA: TGTGCCTGGAGTGTGGGGACAGGCTATGGCTACACCTTC. It is translated as CAWSVGTGYGYTF.